What follows is one T cell receptor beta chain and its context. With 0 bases clipped from V and 4 bases from J, the junction kept 5 bases outside the gene matches. This CDR3 comprises 15 residues. Germline V gene lookup returns CDR1 SGHRS and CDR2 YFSETQ. Produced via immunoSEQ multiplex PCR; TCRdb's table is partial and in-frame only. This sample has 150,000 to 200,000 clones, with about 84% found just once. The entry originates in a study of blood T cell repertoires in COVID-19. Overall study: From T cells, B-cell-depleted T cells, or PBMCs came the material, which was cDNA or gDNA.

Self-reported history from a screening survey and questionnaire set each donor's cohort. Recovery among Cohort 3 donors was established by two negative PCRs, clearance, or symptom resolution. The material sequenced was PBMCs or T cells enriched from blood (not recorded which). The source is a man aged 45-65 years who had recovered from COVID-19. V usage is TRBV5-1 and J usage is TRBJ1-1, with 8 bases identical to TRBD1. CDR3 sequence: CASSLGGQGSTEAFF. The DNA for the CDR3 is TGCGCCAGCAGCTTGGGAGGACAGGGAAGCACTGAAGCTTTCTTT.